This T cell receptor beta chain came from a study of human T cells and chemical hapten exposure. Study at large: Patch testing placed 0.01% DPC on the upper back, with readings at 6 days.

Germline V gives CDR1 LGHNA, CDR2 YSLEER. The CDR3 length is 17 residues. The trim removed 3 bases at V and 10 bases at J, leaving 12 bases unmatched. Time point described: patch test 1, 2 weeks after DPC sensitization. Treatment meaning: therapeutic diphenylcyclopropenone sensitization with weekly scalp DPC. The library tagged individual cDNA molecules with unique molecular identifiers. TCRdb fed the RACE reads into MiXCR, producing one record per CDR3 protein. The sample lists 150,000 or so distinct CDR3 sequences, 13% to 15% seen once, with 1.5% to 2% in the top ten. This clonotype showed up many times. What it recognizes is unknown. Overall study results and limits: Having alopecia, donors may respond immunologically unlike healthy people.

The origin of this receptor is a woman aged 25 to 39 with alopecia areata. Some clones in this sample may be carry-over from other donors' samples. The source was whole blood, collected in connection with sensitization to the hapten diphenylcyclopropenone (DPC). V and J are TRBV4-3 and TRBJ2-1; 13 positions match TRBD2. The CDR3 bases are TGCGCCAGCAGCCAGGGGGAAACTAGCGGGAGGGCCCGGGAGCAGTTCTTC. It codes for CASSQGETSGRAREQFF.